This TCR beta chain was obtained from a study of glioma-infiltrating T cells after dendritic cell vaccination. The germline gives CDR1 SGHDN, CDR2 FVKESK. CDR3 size: 15 residues. Trimming stripped 0 bases from V and 5 bases from J, with 14 bases between. Only in-frame clones appear in the TCRdb table, and some are missing; sequencing was by immunoSEQ multiplex PCR. In the table there are about 63,000 clones, more than 75% of which are singletons. Regarding time point: after dendritic cell vaccination, including at tumor progression/relapse. The chain joins TRBV14 to TRBJ2-7, with D possibly matching TRBD2 (7 bases). This clonotype originated in a human donor with glioblastoma. This specimen was blood, taken after dendritic cell vaccination. This CDR3 reads CASSQDLGGLDEQYF. The CDR3 nucleotides are TGTGCCAGCAGCCAAGATCTCGGGGGGCTCGACGAGCAGTACTTC.